These 14 T cell receptor beta chains came from one sample sequenced in a study of technical replicates of blood from several donors. Profiling relied on immunoSEQ multiplex PCR, and the TCRdb table lists in-frame clones only, not all of them. The data hold 90,000 to 100,000 clones, with about 95% observed a single time. Sequenced sample: T cells isolated from PBMCs. The receptor set was obtained from a human donor in good health.

The rearrangement links TRBV4-1 to TRBJ2-1; tentatively, D is TRBD2 (5 bases). Germline CDR1 is MGHRA and CDR2 is YSYEKL. Trimming pared 6 bases from V and 2 bases from J, leaving 14 bases between. The CDR3 extends over 15 amino acids. The CDR3 coding sequence is TGCGCCAGCAGTCCCACCGGGATACCCTACAATGAGCAGTTCTTC. The encoded protein is CASSPTGIPYNEQFF.

The chain links TRBV6-5 to TRBJ2-7; 7 bases map to TRBD2. Germline values: CDR1 MNHEY, CDR2 SVGAGI. The CDR3 has 16 residues. J was trimmed by 3 bases and V by 0 bases; bases with no gene match: 8. The CDR3 region is CASSYSTGTTIYEQYF. The CDR3 bases are TGTGCCAGCAGTTACTCGACCGGGACTACCATCTACGAGCAGTACTTC.

The chain has TRBV7-3 and TRBJ2-1; 10 nucleotides match TRBD2. Trimming took 5 bases from V and 9 from J; bases not matched to a gene: 13. CDR3 size: 16 residues. CDR1 is SGHTA and CDR2 is FQGTGA in the germline V gene. The CDR3 loop reads CASSPYLLAGVGEQFF. The DNA for the CDR3 is TGTGCCAGCAGCCCTTACCTGCTAGCGGGAGTAGGTGAGCAGTTCTTC.

CDR3 sequence (DNA): TGTGCCAGCCGACAGGGGGCCCTTGCTGAAGCTTTCTTT. Its translation: CASRQGALAEAFF. This chain uses TRBV7-6 with TRBJ1-1; 10 bases match TRBD1. The CDR3 covers 13 residues. The trim removed 8 bases at V and 6 bases at J, leaving 6 bases unmatched. Germline lookup yields CDR1 SGHVS and CDR2 FNYEAQ.

The chain combines TRBV10-2 with TRBJ1-5; D remains unclear. CDR3 length equals 13 residues. The ends were cut back, 4 bases at V and 5 bases at J, with 9 bases in the middle. Germline lookup yields CDR1 WSHSY and CDR2 SAAADI. Here the CDR3 DNA reads TGCGCCAGCAGTGGAGGGTATGATCAGCCCCAGCATTTT. It yields the protein CASSGGYDQPQHF.

The V and J genes are TRBV5-5 and TRBJ2-3; 8 nucleotides align to TRBD2. This CDR3 has 16 amino acids. CDR1 SGHKS and CDR2 YYEKEE come from the germline V gene (reference sequence). The V gene end was trimmed by 2 bases and the J gene end by 2 bases; junction bases not matched to a gene: 7. The chain's CDR3 is CASSFLTGGPTDTQYF. DNA of the CDR3: TGTGCCAGCAGCTTTCTAACGGGAGGGCCCACAGATACGCAGTATTTT.

V gene TRBV6-5 combines with J gene TRBJ1-6; weak D call: TRBD1 (6 bases). The CDR3 contains 13 residues. Trimming took off 5 bases at V and 10 bases at J, with 12 bases between the two ends. CDR1 is MNHEY and CDR2 is SVGAGI in the germline V gene. The CDR3 DNA sequence: TGTGCCAGCAGTAACTACAGGGTCTCACCCCTCCACTTT. Its translation is CASSNYRVSPLHF.

The chain is built from TRBV6-6 and TRBJ1-4; weak D call: TRBD1 (5 bases). Per the germline V gene, CDR1 is MNHNY and CDR2 is SVGAGI (reference sequence). Deletions cut 4 bases from V and 5 bases from J, with 14 bases between. The CDR3 runs to 15 residues. The CDR3 region is CASSSEGTRNEKLFF. DNA of the CDR3: TGTGCCAGCAGTTCAGAAGGGACTCGCAATGAAAAACTGTTTTTT.

In its sample, this clone was seen once. V gene TRBV5-1 combines with J gene TRBJ2-7; D unresolved. The V end was cut by 0 bases, the J end by 7 bases, with 14 bases between. Germline V gene sequence: CDR1 SGHRS, CDR2 YFSETQ. The CDR3 spans 14 residues. The CDR3 nucleotides read TGCGCCAGCAGCTTGGATGGCCTTCCATGGGAGCAGTACTTC. Translation gives CASSLDGLPWEQYF.

CDR3 loop: CASSPRVSETQYF. The DNA of the CDR3 is TGTGCCAGCAGCCCCAGGGTCTCGGAGACCCAGTACTTC. The chain is built from TRBV7-9 and TRBJ2-5, with a possible D match to TRBD1 (5 bases). V was shortened by 5 bases and J by 5 bases, with 12 bases between the two germline ends. This CDR3 is 13 amino acids long. CDR1 and CDR2 (germline): SEHNR, FQNEAQ (reference sequence).

The chain is built from TRBV7-2 and TRBJ2-2, with a tentative D call TRBD1 (5 bases). Germline V gene lookup returns CDR1 SGHTA and CDR2 FQGNSA. V lost 5 bases to trimming and J lost 0 bases, with 13 bases between them. The CDR3 consists of 16 residues. The CDR3 region is CASSIPRDSNTGELFF. The DNA for the CDR3 is TGTGCCAGCAGCATCCCCAGGGATTCGAACACCGGGGAGCTGTTTTTT.

This clone was observed a single time. The V call is TRBV5-1, the J call TRBJ2-1; 7 bases line up with TRBD2. The V and J ends lost 7 bases and 0 bases, in that order; junction bases with no gene match: 1. This CDR3 is built from 13 residues. The germline V gene encodes CDR1 SGHRS and CDR2 YFSETQ. CDR3: CASQRDSYNEQFF. The CDR3 region has the DNA TGCGCCAGCCAGCGGGACTCCTACAATGAGCAGTTCTTC.

V is TRBV5-1 and J is TRBJ2-5; 13 bases line up with TRBD2. The germline CDR1 and CDR2 sequences are SGHRS and YFSETQ. With V trimmed by 3 bases and J by 5 bases, 7 bases remained unmatched. The CDR3 runs to 16 residues. CDR3 in DNA: TGCGCCAGCAGCTCCGGACTAGCGGGAGTTAAGGAGACCCAGTACTTC. This codes for CASSSGLAGVKETQYF.

The chain combines TRBV7-8 with TRBJ2-1; perhaps TRBD2 as D (5 bases). The germline V and J ends were trimmed by 2 bases and 6 bases, with 11 bases remaining between them. The length of the CDR3 is 14 residues. The germline CDR1 and CDR2 sequences are SGHVS and FQNEAQ. In nucleotides, the CDR3 is TGTGCCAGCAGCTTACGCCGGGGTCCCAATGAGCAGTTCTTC. It translates to CASSLRRGPNEQFF.